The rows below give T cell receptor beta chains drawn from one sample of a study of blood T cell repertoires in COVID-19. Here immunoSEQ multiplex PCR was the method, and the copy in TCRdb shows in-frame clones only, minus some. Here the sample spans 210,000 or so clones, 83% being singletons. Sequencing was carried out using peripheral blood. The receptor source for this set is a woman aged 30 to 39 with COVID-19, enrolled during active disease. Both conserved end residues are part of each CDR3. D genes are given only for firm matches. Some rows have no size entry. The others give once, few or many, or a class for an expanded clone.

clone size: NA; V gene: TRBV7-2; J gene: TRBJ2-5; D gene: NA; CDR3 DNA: TGTGCCAGCAGCCCCTGGGGGGGGCATGAGACCCAGTACTTC; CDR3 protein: CASSPWGGHETQYF
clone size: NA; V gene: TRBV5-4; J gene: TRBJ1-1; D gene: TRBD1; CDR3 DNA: TGTGCCAGCAGCTTGGCCCACAGGGGGCGCCCCACTGAAGCTTTCTTT; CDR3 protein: CASSLAHRGRPTEAFF
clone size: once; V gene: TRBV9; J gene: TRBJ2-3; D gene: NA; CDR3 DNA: TGTGCCAGCAGCGAGTCCGGCGGAGGCACAGATACGCAGTATTTT; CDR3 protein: CASSESGGGTDTQYF
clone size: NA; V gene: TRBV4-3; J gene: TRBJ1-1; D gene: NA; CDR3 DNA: TGCGCCAGCAGCCAGAGAGATAGGGGGAACACTGAAGCTTTCTTT; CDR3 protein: CASSQRDRGNTEAFF
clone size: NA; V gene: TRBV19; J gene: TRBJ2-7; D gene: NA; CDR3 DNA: TGTGCCAGTAGTATTAGGACAGACTACGAGCAGTACTTC; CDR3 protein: CASSIRTDYEQYF
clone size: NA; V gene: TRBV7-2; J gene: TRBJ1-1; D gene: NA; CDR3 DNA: TGTGCCAGCAGCTTAGCAGGGGAGAACACTGAAGCTTTCTTT; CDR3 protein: CASSLAGENTEAFF
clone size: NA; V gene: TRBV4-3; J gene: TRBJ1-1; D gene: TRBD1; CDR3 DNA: TGCGCCAGCAGCCAAGATCCGACAGGGTTGGTGAACACTGAAGCTTTCTTT; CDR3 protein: CASSQDPTGLVNTEAFF
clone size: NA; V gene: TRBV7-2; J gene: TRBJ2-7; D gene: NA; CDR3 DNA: TGTGCCAGCAGCTTAGGCGGCAGGGCTTGGGAGCAGTACTTC; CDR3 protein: CASSLGGRAWEQYF
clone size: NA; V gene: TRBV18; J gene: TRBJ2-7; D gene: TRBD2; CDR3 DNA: TGTGCCAGCTCACGGGGACTAGCGGGAGAGTACGAGCAGTACTTC; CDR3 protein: CASSRGLAGEYEQYF
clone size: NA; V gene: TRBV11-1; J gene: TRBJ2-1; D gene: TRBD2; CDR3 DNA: TGTGCCAGCAGCCCTTGGACTAGCGGGACCTACAATGAGCAGTTCTTC; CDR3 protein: CASSPWTSGTYNEQFF
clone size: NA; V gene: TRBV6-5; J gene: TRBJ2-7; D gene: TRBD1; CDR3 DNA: TGTGCCAGCACCCACAGGGGTGGCGGCGAGCAGTACTTC; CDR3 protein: CASTHRGGGEQYF
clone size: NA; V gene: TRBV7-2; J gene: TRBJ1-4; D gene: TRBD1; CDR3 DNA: TGTGCCAGCAGCTTCAGGACAGGGATGGCCGAAAAACTGTTTTTT; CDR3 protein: CASSFRTGMAEKLFF
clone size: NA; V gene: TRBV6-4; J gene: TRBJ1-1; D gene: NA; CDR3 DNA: TGTGCCACCAGCCCCACCCCGCTTAGCGCTGAAGCTTTCTTT; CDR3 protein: CATSPTPLSAEAFF
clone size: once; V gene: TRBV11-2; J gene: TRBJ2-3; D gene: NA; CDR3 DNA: TGTGCCAGCAGCTATACCGGGGATACGCAGTATTTT; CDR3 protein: CASSYTGDTQYF
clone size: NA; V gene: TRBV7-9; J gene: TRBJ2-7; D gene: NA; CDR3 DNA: TGTGCCAGCAGCTTAGACAGGGAAAGTACCTACGAGCAGTACTTC; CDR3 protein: CASSLDRESTYEQYF
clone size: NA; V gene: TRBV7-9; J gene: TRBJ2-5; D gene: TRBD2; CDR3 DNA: TGTGCCAGCAGCTTAGGAAGTAGTAGCGGGGGGCAAGAGACCCAGTACTTC; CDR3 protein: CASSLGSSSGGQETQYF
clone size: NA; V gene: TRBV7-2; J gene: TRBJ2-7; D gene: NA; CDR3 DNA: TGTGCCAGCAGCTTAGACCAGGCCGTGGTTAGCTACGAGCAGTACTTC; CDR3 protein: CASSLDQAVVSYEQYF
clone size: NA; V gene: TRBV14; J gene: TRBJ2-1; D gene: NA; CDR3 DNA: TGTGCCAGCAGCCAAGAGGGCAGGGCCGCCTACAATGAGCAGTTCTTC; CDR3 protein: CASSQEGRAAYNEQFF
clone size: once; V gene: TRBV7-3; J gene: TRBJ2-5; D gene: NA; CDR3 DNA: TGTGCCAGCAGCTTACAGGGGGGAAGACAAGAGACCCAGTACTTC; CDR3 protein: CASSLQGGRQETQYF
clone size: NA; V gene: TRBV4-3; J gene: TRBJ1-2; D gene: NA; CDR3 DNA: TGCGCCAGCAGCCAAGACAGGGTGAACTATGGCTACACCTTC; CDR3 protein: CASSQDRVNYGYTF
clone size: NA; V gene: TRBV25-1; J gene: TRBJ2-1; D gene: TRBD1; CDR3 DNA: TGTGCCAGCAGTGAACAGGGGGACAATGAGCAGTTCTTC; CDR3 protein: CASSEQGDNEQFF
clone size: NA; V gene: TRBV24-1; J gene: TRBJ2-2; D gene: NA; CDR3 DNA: TGTGCCACCAGTGATAACAGAGCAAACACCGGGGAGCTGTTTTTT; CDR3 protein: CATSDNRANTGELFF
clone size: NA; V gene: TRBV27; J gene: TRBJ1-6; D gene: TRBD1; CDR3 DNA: TGTGCCAGCAGTCGGACCCAGGGGGCTGGTTGGGCTCCACGGAATTCACCCCTCCACTTT; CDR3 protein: CASSRTQGAGWAPRNSPLHF
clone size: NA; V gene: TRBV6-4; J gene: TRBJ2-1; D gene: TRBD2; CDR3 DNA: TGTGCCAGCAGTGAATCCGGGAGGAATGAGCAGTTCTTC; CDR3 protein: CASSESGRNEQFF
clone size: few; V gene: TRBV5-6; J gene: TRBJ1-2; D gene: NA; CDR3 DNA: TGTGCCAGCAGCTTGGTCGGTAGTGGCTACACCTTC; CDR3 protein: CASSLVGSGYTF
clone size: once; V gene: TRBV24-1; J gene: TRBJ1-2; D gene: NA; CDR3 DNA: TGTGCCACCAGTGATTTGCGTGAGGTCTGGAACTACACCTTC; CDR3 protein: CATSDLREVWNYTF
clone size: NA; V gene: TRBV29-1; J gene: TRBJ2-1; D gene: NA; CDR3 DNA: TGCAGCACAAAAAACAGGGATACCTACAATGAGCAGTTCTTC; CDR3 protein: CSTKNRDTYNEQFF
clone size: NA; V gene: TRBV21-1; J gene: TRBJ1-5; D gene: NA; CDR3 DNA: TGTGCCAGCAGGACAGGGGGCCGAAATGGACAGCCCCAGCATTTT; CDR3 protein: CASRTGGRNGQPQHF
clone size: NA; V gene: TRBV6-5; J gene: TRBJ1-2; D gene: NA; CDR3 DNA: TGTGCCAGCACGGACTATGGCTACACCTTC; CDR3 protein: CASTDYGYTF
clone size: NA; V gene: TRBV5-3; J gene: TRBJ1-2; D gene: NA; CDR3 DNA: TGTGCCAGAAGCTTGGAACACGCTAACTATGGCTACACCTTC; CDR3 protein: CARSLEHANYGYTF
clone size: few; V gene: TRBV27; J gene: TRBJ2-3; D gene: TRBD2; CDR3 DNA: TGTGCCAGCAGTTTACTTAGCGGGTCCACAGATACGCAGTATTTT; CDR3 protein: CASSLLSGSTDTQYF
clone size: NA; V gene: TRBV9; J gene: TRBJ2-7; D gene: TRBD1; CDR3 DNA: TGTGCCAGCAGCGTAGCTTCGACAGGGGACATGTACGAGCAGTACTTC; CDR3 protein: CASSVASTGDMYEQYF
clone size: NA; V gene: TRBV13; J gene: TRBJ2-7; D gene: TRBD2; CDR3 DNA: TGTGCCAGCAGCGCCCGACTAGCGGGGGGGCTCGAGCAGTACTTC; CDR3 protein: CASSARLAGGLEQYF
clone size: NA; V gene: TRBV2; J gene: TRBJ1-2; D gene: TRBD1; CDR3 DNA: TGTGCCAGCAGATCAGGACAGGGAGACTATGGCTACACCTTC; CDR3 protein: CASRSGQGDYGYTF
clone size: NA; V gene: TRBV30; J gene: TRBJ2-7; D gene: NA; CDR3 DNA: TGTGCCTGGAGTGGGGCAACCCGGGGTGGGCAGTACTTC; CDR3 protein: CAWSGATRGGQYF
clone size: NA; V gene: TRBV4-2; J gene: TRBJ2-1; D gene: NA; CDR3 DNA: TGTGCCAGCAGCCAATTCAGCGCCAGCTCCTACAATGAGCAGTTCTTC; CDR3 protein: CASSQFSASSYNEQFF
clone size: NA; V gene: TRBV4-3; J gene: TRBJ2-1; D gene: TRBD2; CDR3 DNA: TGCGCCAGCAGCCAAGTTAGCGGGAGGGCCAATGAGCAGTTCTTC; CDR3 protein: CASSQVSGRANEQFF
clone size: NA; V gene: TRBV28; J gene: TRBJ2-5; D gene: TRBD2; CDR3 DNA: TGTGCCAGCTCCTCCTCTTCAGGCGGGGGTTTCCAAGAGACCCAGTACTTC; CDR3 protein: CASSSSSGGGFQETQYF
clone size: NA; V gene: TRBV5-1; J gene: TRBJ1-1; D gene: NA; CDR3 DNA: TGCGCCAGCAGCTTCGGGACAATGAACACTGAAGCTTTCTTT; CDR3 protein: CASSFGTMNTEAFF
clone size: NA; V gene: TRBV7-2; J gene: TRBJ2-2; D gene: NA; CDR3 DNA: TGTGCCAGCAGCTTATATCCCAACACCGGGGAGCTGTTTTTT; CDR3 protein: CASSLYPNTGELFF
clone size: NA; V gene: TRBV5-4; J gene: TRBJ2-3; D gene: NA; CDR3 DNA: TGTGCCAGCAGTCGTGGGTCTAGCAGTACAGATACGCAGTATTTT; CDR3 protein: CASSRGSSSTDTQYF
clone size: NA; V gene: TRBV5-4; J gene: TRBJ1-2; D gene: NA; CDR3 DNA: TGTGCCAGCAGCGCCCCCGGGACTGCAAACTATGGCTACACCTTC; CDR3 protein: CASSAPGTANYGYTF
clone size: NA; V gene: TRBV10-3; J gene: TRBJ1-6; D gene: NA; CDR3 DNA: TGTGCCATCAGTGAGTCAGTCGGGAGGGCGACACCCCTCCACTTT; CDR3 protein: CAISESVGRATPLHF
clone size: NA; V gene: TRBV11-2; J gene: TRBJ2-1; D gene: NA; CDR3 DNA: TGTGCCAGCAGCCGGCCAGGGGCCTCTTTCTCCTACAATGAGCAGTTCTTC; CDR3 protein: CASSRPGASFSYNEQFF